This T cell receptor beta chain derives from a study of cytomegalovirus exposure and HLA in healthy donors. The study ran its PCR with 60 Vbeta and 13 Jbeta primers. TCRdb keeps only in-frame clones here, not all; method: immunoSEQ multiplex PCR. The profile shows about 210,000 clones, more than 65% of them singletons. Material for sequencing was PBMCs. The clonotype comes from a man in his forties in good health and CMV-seropositive.

In nucleotides, the CDR3 is TGTGCCAGTACGGGGGACACCGGGGAGCTGTTTTTT. This translates into CASTGDTGELFF. The chain couples TRBV19 to TRBJ2-2; TRBD2 might be the D (6 bases). The CDR3 has 12 residues. CDR1 LNHDA and CDR2 SQIVND come from the germline V gene (reference sequence). Trimming took 7 bases from V and 3 from J, leaving 6 bases between them.